The 17 T cell receptor beta chains below come from one sample, sequenced in a study of blood T cell repertoires in COVID-19. Some clones are missing from TCRdb's copy, which holds only in-frame ones; the method was immunoSEQ multiplex PCR. The sample holds around 250,000 clones, roughly nine tenths seen once. The sequencing input was peripheral blood. The receptors come from a man younger than 30 with active or convalescent COVID-19.

CDR3: CASSQESTRSHEQYF. The CDR3 region has the DNA TGTGCCAGCAGCCAAGAGTCGACTAGATCCCACGAGCAGTACTTC. The chain is built from TRBV4-2 and TRBJ2-7, with a weak D call TRBD2 (6 bases). CDR1 is LGHNA and CDR2 is YNFKEQ in the germline V gene. Trimming took off 0 bases at V and 5 bases at J, with 14 bases between the two ends. This CDR3 has 15 amino acids.

The chain uses TRBV3-1 (or the pseudogene TRBV3-2) and TRBJ1-3; D not resolved. Trimming cost V 3 bases and J 4 bases, with 13 bases left between them. The CDR3 runs to 15 residues. Germline CDR1 reads LGHDT; CDR2 reads YNNKEL (reference sequence). The chain's CDR3 is CASSHLDRAGNTIYF. CDR3 DNA sequence: TGTGCCAGCAGCCACCTAGACCGAGCAGGAAACACCATATATTTT.

V is TRBV19 and J is TRBJ1-2; D is undetermined. CDR1 and CDR2 (germline): LNHDA, SQIVND (reference sequence). The ends were cut back, 11 bases at V and 1 base at J, with 11 bases in the middle. This CDR3 has 12 amino acids. The CDR3 nucleotides are TGTGCCGGGAGATTGGGTAACTATGGCTACACCTTC. As protein: CAGRLGNYGYTF.

The chain links TRBV18 to TRBJ1-2, with TRBD1 as a possible D gene (6 bases). The CDR3 sequence is 13 residues long. The germline CDR1 and CDR2 sequences are KGHSH and LQKENI. The V and J ends lost 6 bases and 2 bases respectively, with 10 bases between them. CDR3 DNA: TGTGCCAGCTCGCCGGACAGCAACTATGGCTACACCTTC. This translates into CASSPDSNYGYTF.

The rearrangement links TRBV2 to TRBJ2-3; a weak D match, TRBD1 (6 bases). Germline V gene sequence: CDR1 SNHLY, CDR2 FYNNEI. V was pared by 6 bases and J by 0 bases, with 7 bases between. CDR3 size: 13 residues. The CDR3 is CASRQGSTDTQYF. DNA for the CDR3: TGTGCCAGCAGACAGGGTAGCACAGATACGCAGTATTTT.

This chain joins TRBV28 and TRBJ1-6; no clear D. Trimming pared 7 bases from V and 5 bases from J, leaving 12 bases between. CDR1 and CDR2 from the germline V gene are MDHEN and SYDVKM. This CDR3 region has 14 residues. CDR3 region: CASIRVNDNSPLHF. In DNA form, the CDR3 reads TGTGCCAGCATAAGAGTAAACGATAATTCACCCCTCCACTTT.

This sequence joins TRBV4-3 and TRBJ1-4; 7 nucleotides line up with TRBD1. This CDR3 has 16 amino acids. Per the germline V gene, CDR1 is LGHNA and CDR2 is YSLEER. V shed 0 bases and J 5 bases; nucleotides not matched to a gene: 6. Here the CDR3 DNA reads TGCGCCAGCAGCCAAGATAGGAGACAGGGCAATGAAAAACTGTTTTTT. Translation: CASSQDRRQGNEKLFF.

There are a few counts of this clone. This chain uses TRBV5-6 with TRBJ1-5, with 7 bases identical to TRBD1. Germline V gene sequence: CDR1 SGHDT, CDR2 YYEEEE. The CDR3 runs to 14 residues. The V gene end was trimmed by 3 bases and the J gene end by 2 bases; junction bases not matched to a gene: 2. CDR3 bases: TGTGCCAGCAGCTCGGGACAGCGCAATCAGCCCCAGCATTTT. This sequence encodes CASSSGQRNQPQHF.

The chain joins TRBV5-1 to TRBJ2-2; maybe TRBD1 (6 bases). Per germline, CDR1 SGHRS and CDR2 YFSETQ. V lost 9 bases and J 2 bases, leaving 14 bases between the germline ends. The CDR3 runs to 14 residues. Written as DNA, the CDR3 is TGCGCCACCGAGCTGACAGGCAACACCGGGGAGCTGTTTTTT. Protein: CATELTGNTGELFF. Combining the CDR3 with reference TRBV5-1 and TRBJ2-2 gives the whole variable domain KAGVTQTPRYLIKTRGQQVTLSCSPISGHRSVSWYQQTPGQGLQFLFEYFSETQRNKGNFPGRFSGRQFSNSRSEMNVSTLELGDSALYLCATELTGNTGELFFGEGSRLTVL.

The chain employs TRBV11-2 and TRBJ2-7; D gene uncertain. The CDR3 is 13 amino acids. V was cut by 6 bases and J by 2 bases, with 11 bases left in between. Germline V gene lookup returns CDR1 SGHAT and CDR2 FQNNGV. CDR3: CASSPFGTYEQYF. The DNA of the CDR3 is TGTGCCAGCAGTCCTTTTGGCACCTACGAGCAGTACTTC.

The chain uses TRBV28 and TRBJ1-4; D is uncertain. Looked up from germline, CDR1 is MDHEN and CDR2 is SYDVKM. CDR3 length equals 13 residues. V gave up 6 bases and J gave up 0 bases, with 5 bases separating them. The CDR3 DNA reads as TGTGCCAGCAGCGTTTCAACTAATGAAAAACTGTTTTTT. Translated, it gives CASSVSTNEKLFF.

This chain uses TRBV7-9 with TRBJ2-7; D possibly corresponds to TRBD2 (6 bases). The length of the CDR3 is 14 residues. The germline gives CDR1 SEHNR, CDR2 FQNEAQ (reference sequence). The V gene lost 5 bases and the J gene lost 5 bases, with 16 bases spanning the gap. CDR3: CASSPREGGDEQYF. CDR3 nucleotides: TGTGCCAGCAGCCCAAGGGAAGGCGGGGACGAGCAGTACTTC. Together with reference TRBV7-9 and TRBJ2-7, the CDR3 gives the full variable domain: DTGVSQNPRHKITKRGQNVTFRCDPISEHNRLYWYRQTLGQGPEFLTYFQNEAQLEKSRLLSDRFSAERPKGSFSTLEIQRTEQGDSAMYLCASSPREGGDEQYFGPGTRLTVT.

The chain employs TRBV3-1 (or the pseudogene TRBV3-2) and TRBJ1-6; 9 nucleotides line up with TRBD1. CDR1 and CDR2 from the germline V gene are LGHDT and YNNKEL (reference sequence). The length of the CDR3 is 18 residues. V lost 3 bases and J lost 7; bases outside the gene matches: 13. The CDR3 DNA reads as TGTGCCAGCAGCCACCTATCGGGGACAGGGCCTACAAATTCACCCCTCCACTTT. Protein sequence: CASSHLSGTGPTNSPLHF.

This rearrangement joins TRBV7-2 to TRBJ1-1; D unresolved. The length of the CDR3 is 16 residues. The germline V and J ends were trimmed by 4 bases and 0 bases, with 15 bases remaining between them. From germline, CDR1 is SGHTA and CDR2 FQGNSA. The CDR3: CASSSTGRGMNTEAFF. The CDR3 bases are TGTGCCAGCAGCTCGACCGGCCGGGGTATGAACACTGAAGCTTTCTTT.

This chain uses TRBV9 with TRBJ1-6, with D perhaps matching TRBD1 (5 bases). Trimming pared 0 bases from V and 4 bases from J, leaving 8 bases between. Germline loops: CDR1 SGDLS, CDR2 YYNGEE. There are 15 residues in the CDR3. In nucleotides, the CDR3 is TGTGCCAGCAGCGTAGAGGGGTCATATAATTCACCCCTCCACTTT. It codes for CASSVEGSYNSPLHF.

The chain has TRBV9 and TRBJ2-7, with D possibly TRBD1 on 5 matching bases. The germline V gene encodes CDR1 SGDLS and CDR2 YYNGEE. V was shortened by 2 bases and J by 4 bases, with 13 bases between the two germline ends. CDR3 length equals 14 residues. The CDR3 coding sequence is TGTGCCAGCAGCGTTGACCTCAGGGCATACGAGCAGTACTTC. Its protein product is CASSVDLRAYEQYF.

V gene TRBV10-3 combines with J gene TRBJ2-1; weak D call: TRBD2 (6 bases). The V end lost 0 bases, the J end lost 5 bases, and 11 bases lay between the germline ends. The CDR3 has 15 residues. From germline, CDR1 is ENHRY and CDR2 SYGVKD. CDR3 loop: CAISESGLGNNEQFF. CDR3 DNA: TGTGCCATCAGTGAGTCGGGACTGGGGAACAATGAGCAGTTCTTC.